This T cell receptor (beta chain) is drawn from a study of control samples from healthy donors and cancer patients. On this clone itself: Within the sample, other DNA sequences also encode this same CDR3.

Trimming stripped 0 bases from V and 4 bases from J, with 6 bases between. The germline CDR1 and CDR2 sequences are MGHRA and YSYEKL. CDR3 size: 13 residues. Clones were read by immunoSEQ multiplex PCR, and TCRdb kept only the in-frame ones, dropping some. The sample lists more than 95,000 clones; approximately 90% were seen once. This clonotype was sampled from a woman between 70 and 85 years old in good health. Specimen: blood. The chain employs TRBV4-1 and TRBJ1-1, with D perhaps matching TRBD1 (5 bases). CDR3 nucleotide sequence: TGCGCCAGCAGCCAAGATAGGGGCACTGAAGCTTTCTTT. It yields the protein CASSQDRGTEAFF.